This passage covers 3 T cell receptor beta chains from one sample sequenced in a study of early T cells in non-severe SARS-CoV-2 infection. TCRdb used MiXCR to reprocess the 5' RACE reads, holding one entry per CDR3 protein. The sample includes approximately 39,000 distinct CDR3 sequences, 8.5% to 10% of them seen just once. The sample consisted of whole blood. The receptors stem from an adult who was a healthcare worker with PCR-confirmed SARS-CoV-2 infection or an uninfected control (not recorded which).

In its sample, this clonotype was seen a few times. The rearrangement links TRBV6-5 to TRBJ1-2, with 7 nucleotides matching TRBD1. This CDR3 region has 14 residues. Germline V gives CDR1 MNHEY, CDR2 SVGAGI. Losses at the gene ends were 6 bases for V and 10 bases for J; bases not matched to a gene: 14. The CDR3 is CASRGTASLWDYTF. The DNA of the CDR3 is TGTGCCAGCAGGGGGACAGCCTCTCTATGGGACTACACCTTC.

This clonotype was recorded at least ten times. Written as DNA, the CDR3 is TGCAGCGCCAGGGGATCTGGGGAGTCCTACGAGCAGTACTTC. Its protein product is CSARGSGESYEQYF. The rearrangement links TRBV29-1 to TRBJ2-7; a possible D gene is TRBD1 (6 bases). Germline CDR1 is SQVTM and CDR2 is ANQGSEA. This CDR3 is 14 amino acids long. The ends were cut back, 7 bases at V and 1 base at J, with 17 bases in the middle.

This clonotype showed up many times. The CDR3 DNA reads as TGTGCCAGCAGCGAAGCCCGATCCCCGTACGAGCAGTACTTC. Encoded protein: CASSEARSPYEQYF. V usage is TRBV5-5 and J usage is TRBJ2-7; D call uncertain. CDR1 SGHKS and CDR2 YYEKEE come from the germline V gene (reference sequence). This CDR3 is 14 amino acids long. V was pared by 4 bases and J by 4 bases, with 15 bases between.